Here is one T cell receptor beta chain with its context. The data belong to a study of blood T cell repertoires in COVID-19. CDR1 is LGHNT, CDR2 FRNRAP, per germline. With V trimmed by 5 bases and J by 6 bases, 8 bases remained unmatched. CDR3 length: 14 residues. Under the authors' procedure: Amplification of reference gene primers provided the estimated nucleated cell counts. Profiling relied on immunoSEQ multiplex PCR, and the TCRdb table lists in-frame clones only, not all of them. The V and J calls and the clone size are those of that table, but D and trimming were determined from the DNA. Here the sample spans 250,000 to 300,000 clones, about four fifths being singletons.

The rearrangement joins TRBV12-5 to TRBJ1-1; 8 bases match TRBD1. This sequence originates from a woman aged 60-70 years with active or convalescent COVID-19. The sequenced material came from peripheral blood. DNA for the CDR3: TGTGCTAGTGGTCCCGGACAGGGCGGGGCTGAAGCTTTCTTT. This gives the protein CASGPGQGGAEAFF.